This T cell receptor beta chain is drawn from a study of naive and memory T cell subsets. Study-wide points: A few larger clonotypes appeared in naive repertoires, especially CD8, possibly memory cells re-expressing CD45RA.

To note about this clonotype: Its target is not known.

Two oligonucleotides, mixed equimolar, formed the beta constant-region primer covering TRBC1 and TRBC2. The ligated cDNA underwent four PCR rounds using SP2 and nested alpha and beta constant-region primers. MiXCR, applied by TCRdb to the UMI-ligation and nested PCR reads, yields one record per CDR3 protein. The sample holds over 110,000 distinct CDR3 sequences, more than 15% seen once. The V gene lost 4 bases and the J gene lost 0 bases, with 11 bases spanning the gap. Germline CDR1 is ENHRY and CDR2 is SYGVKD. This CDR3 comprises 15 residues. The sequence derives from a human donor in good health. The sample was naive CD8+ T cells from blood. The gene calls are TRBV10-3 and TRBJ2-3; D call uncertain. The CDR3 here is CAISGGDGSTDTQYF. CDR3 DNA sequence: TGTGCCATCAGTGGTGGCGATGGAAGCACAGATACGCAGTATTTT.